This TCR beta chain was recovered during a study of blood T cell repertoires in COVID-19. Trimming removed 3 bases from V and 2 bases from J; junction bases left unmatched: 2. This CDR3 contains 14 residues. Germline V gene lookup returns CDR1 SGHRS and CDR2 YFSETQ. Clones were sequenced by immunoSEQ multiplex PCR, and TCRdb holds only the in-frame ones, with some missing. The sample has about 200,000 clones, around 85% seen once. The material sequenced was peripheral blood. The receptor comes from a woman in her 70s with acute or convalescent COVID-19. The chain carries TRBV5-1 and TRBJ1-5, with TRBD1 matching 7 bases. The CDR3 loop is CASSWTGGNQPQHF. The CDR3 DNA reads TGCGCCAGCAGCTGGACAGGAGGCAATCAGCCCCAGCATTTT.